The next 18 T cell receptor beta chains were all read from a single sample in a study of cytomegalovirus exposure and HLA in healthy donors. Method: immunoSEQ multiplex PCR; TCRdb's copy keeps in-frame clones and lacks some. The data show over 200,000 clones, about nine tenths seen once. Sequenced sample: PBMCs. All receptors derive from a woman between 18 and 30 years old in good health and CMV-seropositive.

This chain joins TRBV11-2 and TRBJ1-1, with D unclear. V was trimmed by 0 bases and J by 8 bases, leaving 10 bases between them. The CDR3 is 13 amino acids. Germline loops: CDR1 SGHAT, CDR2 FQNNGV. DNA of the CDR3: TGTGCCAGCAGCTTAGATCGCGGGGAGGAAGCTTTCTTT. It is translated as CASSLDRGEEAFF.

The genes are TRBV5-6 and TRBJ1-1; D possibly corresponds to TRBD1 (6 bases). CDR1 SGHDT and CDR2 YYEEEE come from the germline V gene. This CDR3 has 13 amino acids. V was trimmed by 2 bases and J by 6 bases, leaving 11 bases between them. CDR3 DNA sequence: TGTGCCAGCAGCTTTTTACAGGGAGCTGAAGCTTTCTTT. It yields the protein CASSFLQGAEAFF.

The V gene is TRBV2, the J gene TRBJ2-7, with TRBD1 as a possible D gene (6 bases). Deletions cut 2 bases from V and 2 bases from J, with 10 bases between. Germline CDR1 is SNHLY and CDR2 is FYNNEI. This CDR3 is 14 amino acids long. The CDR3 reads CASSERTVAYEQYF. The CDR3 coding sequence is TGTGCCAGCAGTGAAAGGACAGTCGCCTACGAGCAGTACTTC.

V gene TRBV7-2 combines with J gene TRBJ2-7; the D gene is possibly TRBD1 (5 bases). The CDR3 length is 15 residues. Germline assignment: CDR1 SGHTA and CDR2 FQGNSA. V was trimmed by 4 bases and J by 3 bases, leaving 16 bases between them. The CDR3 is CASSSPQVQDYEQYF. The CDR3 DNA is TGTGCCAGCAGCTCCCCGCAGGTACAGGACTACGAGCAGTACTTC.

The chain uses TRBV5-8 and TRBJ2-1; 11 bases are a match to TRBD2. V shed 3 bases and J 5 bases; nucleotides not matched to a gene: 4. The germline V gene encodes CDR1 SGHTS and CDR2 YDEGEE. The CDR3 totals 15 residues. CDR3 nucleotide sequence: TGTGCCAGCAGCTGGGGACTAGCGGAAAACAATGAGCAGTTCTTC. Translated: CASSWGLAENNEQFF.

The CDR3 DNA is TGCGCCAGCAGTGTGAGGGACACTGAAGCTTTCTTT. It specifies CASSVRDTEAFF. This chain uses TRBV5-1 with TRBJ1-1; D is unresolved. The germline gives CDR1 SGHRS, CDR2 YFSETQ. There are 12 residues in the CDR3. Trimming left V 5 bases short and J 3 bases short, with 8 bases between.

The gene calls are TRBV19 and TRBJ1-2, with TRBD1 matching over 8 bases. There are 14 residues in the CDR3. V lost 3 bases, J lost 7 bases, and 7 bases stayed unmatched. Germline CDR1 reads LNHDA; CDR2 reads SQIVND (reference sequence). The CDR3 protein is CASSIGQGAFGYTF. The CDR3 DNA sequence: TGTGCCAGTAGTATTGGGCAGGGGGCGTTTGGCTACACCTTC.

DNA of the CDR3: TGCGCCAGCAGTGAGGTCAGACAGGGGAGAGATACGCAGTATTTT. This codes for CASSEVRQGRDTQYF. J is TRBJ2-3 and V is TRBV10-1; 8 bases map to TRBD1. The V segment lost 2 bases and the J segment 5 bases; nucleotides outside the gene matches: 6. The CDR3 extends over 15 amino acids. The germline V gene has CDR1 WNHNN and CDR2 SYGVQD (reference sequence).

This clone was observed a few times. This sequence joins TRBV10-3 and TRBJ2-2; maybe TRBD2 (5 bases). CDR3 length: 14 residues. The germline V gene has CDR1 ENHRY and CDR2 SYGVKD. V was clipped by 5 bases and J by 2 bases, with 9 bases between them. The CDR3 loop is CAISRDLNTGELFF. The DNA of the CDR3 is TGTGCCATCAGTCGGGATCTAAACACCGGGGAGCTGTTTTTT.

The V and J genes are TRBV6-1 and TRBJ1-5, with D uncertain. Germline V CDR1 and CDR2: MNHNS, SASEGT. Trimming pared 1 base from V and 3 bases from J, leaving 10 bases between. The length of the CDR3 is 15 residues. CDR3 amino acids: CASSEGAGDNQPQHF. The DNA for the CDR3 is TGTGCCAGCAGTGAAGGCGCGGGAGACAATCAGCCCCAGCATTTT.

The rearrangement joins TRBV7-8 to TRBJ2-3; tentatively, D is TRBD1 (6 bases). Deletions cut 3 bases from V and 6 bases from J, with 13 bases between. Germline V gene lookup returns CDR1 SGHVS and CDR2 FQNEAQ. CDR3 length equals 14 residues. DNA of the CDR3: TGTGCCAGCAGCTTTCCCAGGGGTAGCGATACGCAGTATTTT. This sequence encodes CASSFPRGSDTQYF.

This chain joins TRBV28 and TRBJ2-1; 12 positions agree with TRBD2. The V and J ends lost 8 bases and 6 bases, in that order; junction bases with no gene match: 14. This CDR3 has 17 residues. Germline-derived CDR1 and CDR2 are MDHEN and SYDVKM. The CDR3 here is CASHPSPGLAGPNEQFF. In nucleotides, the CDR3 is TGTGCCAGCCATCCCAGCCCGGGACTAGCGGGCCCCAATGAGCAGTTCTTC.

This rearrangement joins TRBV2 to TRBJ1-1; D not certain. Germline CDR1 is SNHLY and CDR2 is FYNNEI. The CDR3 extends over 15 amino acids. V was shortened by 4 bases and J by 4 bases, with 16 bases between the two germline ends. In nucleotides, the CDR3 is TGTGCCAGCAGTGTGCGGAGGGTATCGGGCACTGAAGCTTTCTTT. Its protein is CASSVRRVSGTEAFF. The whole variable domain, remainder taken from reference TRBV2 and TRBJ1-1, is EPEVTQTPSHQVTQMGQEVILRCVPISNHLYFYWYRQILGQKVEFLVSFYNNEISEKSEIFDDQFSVERPDGSNFTLKIRSTKLEDSAMYFCASSVRRVSGTEAFFGQGTRLTVV.

V and J are TRBV13 and TRBJ2-5, with 8 bases aligning to TRBD1. This CDR3 is built from 13 residues. The germline V gene has CDR1 PRHDT and CDR2 FYEKMQ (reference sequence). Trimming cost V 3 bases and J 5 bases; bases outside gene matches: 2. The CDR3 is CASSFRGLETQYF. The CDR3 coding sequence is TGTGCCAGCAGCTTCAGGGGGCTGGAGACCCAGTACTTC.

The gene calls are TRBV7-3 and TRBJ2-7; TRBD2 aligns across 9 bases. CDR3 size: 16 residues. Germline lookup yields CDR1 SGHTA and CDR2 FQGTGA. The J segment lost 5 bases and the V segment lost 5 bases, leaving 13 bases of the junction unmatched. CDR3 sequence: CASSPRSLAGPHEQYF. DNA of the CDR3: TGTGCCAGCAGCCCGAGGTCACTAGCGGGTCCCCACGAGCAGTACTTC.

The chain links TRBV29-1 to TRBJ1-1; D is uncertain. The V gene's germline CDR1 is SQVTM and CDR2 ANQGSEA. V was clipped by 4 bases and J by 6 bases, with 15 bases between them. The CDR3 is 13 residues long. In DNA form, the CDR3 reads TGCAGCGTTGGAGGTCCGCCGCGAGCTGAAGCTTTCTTT. Its translation: CSVGGPPRAEAFF.

V gene TRBV4-2 combines with J gene TRBJ2-7; 9 bases map to TRBD2. The CDR3 covers 16 residues. Trimming at V came to 4 bases and at J to 1 base, leaving 8 bases not matched to a gene. Germline loops: CDR1 LGHNA, CDR2 YNFKEQ. CDR3 loop: CASSRPGLAPSYEQYF. As DNA, the CDR3 is TGTGCCAGCAGCCGACCGGGACTAGCTCCTTCCTACGAGCAGTACTTC.

The rearrangement uses TRBV27 and TRBJ1-5; D remains ambiguous. This CDR3 is built from 15 residues. The ends were cut back, 3 bases at V and 0 bases at J, with 9 bases in the middle. Germline V gene sequence: CDR1 MNHEY, CDR2 SMNVEV (reference sequence). CDR3 loop: CASSLWRDSNQPQHF. The CDR3 nucleotides are TGTGCCAGCAGTTTGTGGAGGGATAGCAATCAGCCCCAGCATTTT.